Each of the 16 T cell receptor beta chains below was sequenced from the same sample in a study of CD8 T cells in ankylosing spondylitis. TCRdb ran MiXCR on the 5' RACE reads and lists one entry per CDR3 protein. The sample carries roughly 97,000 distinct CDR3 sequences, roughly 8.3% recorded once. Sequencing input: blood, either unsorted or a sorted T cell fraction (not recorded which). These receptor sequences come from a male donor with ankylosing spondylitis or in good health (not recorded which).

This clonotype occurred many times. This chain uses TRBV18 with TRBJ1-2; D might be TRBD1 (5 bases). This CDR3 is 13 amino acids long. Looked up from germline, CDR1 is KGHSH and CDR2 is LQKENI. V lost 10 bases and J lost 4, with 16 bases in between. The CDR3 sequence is CATETDSLYGYTF. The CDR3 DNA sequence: TGTGCCACGGAAACCGACAGTCTCTATGGCTACACCTTC.

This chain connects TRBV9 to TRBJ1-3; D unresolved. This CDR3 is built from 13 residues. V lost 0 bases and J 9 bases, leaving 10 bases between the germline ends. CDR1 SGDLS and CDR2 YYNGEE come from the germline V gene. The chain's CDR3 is CASSVVAGSTIYF. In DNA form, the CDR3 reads TGTGCCAGCAGCGTAGTCGCTGGGAGCACCATATATTTT.

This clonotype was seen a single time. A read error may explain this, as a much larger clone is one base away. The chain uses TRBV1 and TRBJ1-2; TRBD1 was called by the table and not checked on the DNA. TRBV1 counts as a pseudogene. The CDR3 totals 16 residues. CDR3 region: CISSHFFPGANYGYTF. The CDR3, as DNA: TGCATCAGCAGCCATTTTTTCCCGGGGGCTAACTATGGCTACACCTTC.

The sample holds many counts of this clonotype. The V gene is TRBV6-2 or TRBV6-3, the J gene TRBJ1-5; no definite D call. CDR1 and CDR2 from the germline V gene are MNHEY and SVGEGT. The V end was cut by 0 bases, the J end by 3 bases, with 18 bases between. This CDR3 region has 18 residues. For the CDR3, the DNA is TGTGCCAGCAGTTACTCCGATGATGGCAGGCCCTTCAATCAGCCCCAGCATTTT. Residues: CASSYSDDGRPFNQPQHF.

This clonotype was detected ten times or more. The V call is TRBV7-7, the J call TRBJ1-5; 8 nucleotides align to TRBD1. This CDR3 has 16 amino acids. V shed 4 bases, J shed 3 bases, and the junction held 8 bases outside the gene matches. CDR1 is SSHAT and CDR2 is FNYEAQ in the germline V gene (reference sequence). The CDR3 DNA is TGTGCCAGCAGCTCTTCGACAGGGGCGGTCAATCAGCCCCAGCATTTT. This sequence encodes CASSSSTGAVNQPQHF.

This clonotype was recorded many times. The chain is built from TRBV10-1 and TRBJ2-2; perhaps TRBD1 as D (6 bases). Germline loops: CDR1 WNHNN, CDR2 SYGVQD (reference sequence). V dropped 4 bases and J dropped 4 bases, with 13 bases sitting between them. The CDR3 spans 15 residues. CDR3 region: CASSVNRELTGELFF. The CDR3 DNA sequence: TGCGCCAGCAGTGTGAACAGGGAGCTCACCGGGGAGCTGTTTTTT.

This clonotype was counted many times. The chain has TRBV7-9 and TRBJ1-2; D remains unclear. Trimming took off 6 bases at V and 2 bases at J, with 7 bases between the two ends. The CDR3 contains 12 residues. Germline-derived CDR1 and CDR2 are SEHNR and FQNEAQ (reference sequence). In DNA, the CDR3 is TGTGCCAGCAGGCCCGAGAACTATGGCTACACCTTC. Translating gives CASRPENYGYTF.

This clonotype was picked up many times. The CDR3 coding sequence is TGTGCCTGGAGTGTACAGGGGGGAGATACGCAGTATTTT. It yields the protein CAWSVQGGDTQYF. V usage is TRBV30 and J usage is TRBJ2-3; 8 nucleotides match TRBD1. The V gene's germline CDR1 is GTSNPN and CDR2 SVGIG (reference sequence). The CDR3 extends over 13 amino acids. Trimming took 0 bases from V and 5 from J; bases not matched to a gene: 1.

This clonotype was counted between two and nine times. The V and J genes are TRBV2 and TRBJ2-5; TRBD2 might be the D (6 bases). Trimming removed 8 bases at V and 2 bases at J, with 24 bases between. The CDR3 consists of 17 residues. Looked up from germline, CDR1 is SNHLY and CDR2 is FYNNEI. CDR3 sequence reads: CASGRGRVNSGQETQYF. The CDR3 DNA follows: TGTGCCAGCGGAAGGGGAAGGGTGAATAGCGGACAAGAGACCCAGTACTTC.

The CDR3 is CASSPGQTIYGYTF. The CDR3 nucleotides are TGTGCCAGCAGCCCGGGACAGACTATCTATGGCTACACCTTC. The V and J genes are TRBV7-2 and TRBJ1-2; 7 nucleotides agree with TRBD1. Germline CDR1 SGHTA, CDR2 FQGNSA. The CDR3 sequence is 14 residues long. V gave up 5 bases and J gave up 4 bases; unmatched junction bases: 7.

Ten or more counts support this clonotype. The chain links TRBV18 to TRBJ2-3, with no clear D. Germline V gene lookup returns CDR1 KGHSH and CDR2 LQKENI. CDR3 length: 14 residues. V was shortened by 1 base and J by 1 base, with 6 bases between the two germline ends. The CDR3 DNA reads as TGTGCCAGCTCACCACTCAAGGGCACAGATACGCAGTATTTT. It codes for CASSPLKGTDTQYF.

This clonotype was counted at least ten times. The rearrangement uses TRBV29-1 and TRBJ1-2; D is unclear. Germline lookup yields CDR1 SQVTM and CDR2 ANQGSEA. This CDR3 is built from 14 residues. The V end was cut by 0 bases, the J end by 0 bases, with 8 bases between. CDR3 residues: CSVEERGANYGYTF. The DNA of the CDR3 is TGCAGCGTTGAAGAACGAGGCGCTAACTATGGCTACACCTTC.

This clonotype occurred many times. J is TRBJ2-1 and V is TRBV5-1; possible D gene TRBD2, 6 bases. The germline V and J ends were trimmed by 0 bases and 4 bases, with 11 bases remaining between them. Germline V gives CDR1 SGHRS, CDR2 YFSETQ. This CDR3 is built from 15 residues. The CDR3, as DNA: TGCGCCAGCAGCTTGGCGGGAGATAATTACAATGAGCAGTTCTTC. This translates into CASSLAGDNYNEQFF.

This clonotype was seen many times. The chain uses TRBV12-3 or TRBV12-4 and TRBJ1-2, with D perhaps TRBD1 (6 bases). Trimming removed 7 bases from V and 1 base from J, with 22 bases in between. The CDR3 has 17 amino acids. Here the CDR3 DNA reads TGTGCCAGCACTGAATGGCCGCCGGAGGGACATAACTATGGCTACACCTTC. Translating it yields CASTEWPPEGHNYGYTF.

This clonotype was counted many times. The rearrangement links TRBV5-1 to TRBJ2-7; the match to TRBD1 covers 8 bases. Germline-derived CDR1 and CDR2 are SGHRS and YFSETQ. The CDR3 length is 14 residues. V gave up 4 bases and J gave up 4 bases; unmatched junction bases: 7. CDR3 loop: CASSGMTGEYEQYF. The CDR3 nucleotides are TGCGCCAGCAGCGGGATGACAGGGGAATACGAGCAGTACTTC.

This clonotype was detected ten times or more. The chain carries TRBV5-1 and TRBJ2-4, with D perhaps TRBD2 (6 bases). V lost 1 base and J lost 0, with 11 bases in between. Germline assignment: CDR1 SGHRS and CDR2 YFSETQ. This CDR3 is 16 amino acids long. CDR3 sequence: CASSLMVGGAKNIQYF. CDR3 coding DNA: TGCGCCAGCAGCTTGATGGTGGGAGGAGCCAAAAACATTCAGTACTTC.